The clone carrying this T cell receptor (beta chain) was seen once. The data stem from a study of blood T cell repertoires in COVID-19. Study as a whole: From T cells, B-cell-depleted T cells, or PBMCs came the material, which was cDNA or gDNA.

Under the authors' procedure: Amplification of reference gene primers was used by the study to estimate nucleated cell counts. Here immunoSEQ multiplex PCR was the method, and the copy in TCRdb shows in-frame clones only, minus some. The V and J calls and clone size are taken from that table; D and trimming were inferred from the DNA. Of approximately 230,000 clones in the sample, around 90% were seen once. Individuals aged roughly 18 to 100 years were recruited from about two dozen US areas. Cohort assignment relied on participant-reported clinical history. Germline V gives CDR1 SNHLY, CDR2 FYNNEI. This CDR3 contains 14 residues. J was trimmed by 11 bases and V by 4 bases; bases with no gene match: 13.

The source material was PBMCs or T cells enriched from blood (not recorded which). The origin of this receptor is a young woman with acute COVID-19. The chain joins TRBV2 to TRBJ1-1; the match to TRBD1 covers 7 bases. This CDR3 is CASSVGQTSLAAFF. For the CDR3, the DNA is TGTGCCAGCAGTGTGGGACAGACGAGTTTAGCGGCTTTCTTT. Complete variable domain (other parts from reference TRBV2 and TRBJ1-1): EPEVTQTPSHQVTQMGQEVILRCVPISNHLYFYWYRQILGQKVEFLVSFYNNEISEKSEIFDDQFSVERPDGSNFTLKIRSTKLEDSAMYFCASSVGQTSLAAFFGQGTRLTVV.